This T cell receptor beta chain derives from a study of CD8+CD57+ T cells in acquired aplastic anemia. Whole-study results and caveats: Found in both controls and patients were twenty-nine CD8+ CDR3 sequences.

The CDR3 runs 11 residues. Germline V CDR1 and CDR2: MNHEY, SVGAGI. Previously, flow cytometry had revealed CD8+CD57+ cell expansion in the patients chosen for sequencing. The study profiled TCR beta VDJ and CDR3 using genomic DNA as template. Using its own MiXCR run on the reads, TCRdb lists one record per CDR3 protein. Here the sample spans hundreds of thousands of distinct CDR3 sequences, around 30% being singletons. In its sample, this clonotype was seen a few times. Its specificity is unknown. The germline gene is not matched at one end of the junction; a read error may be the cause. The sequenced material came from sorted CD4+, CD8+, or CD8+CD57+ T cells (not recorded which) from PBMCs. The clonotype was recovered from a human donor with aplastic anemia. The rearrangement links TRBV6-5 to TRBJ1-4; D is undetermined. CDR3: CASSYQRQWWF. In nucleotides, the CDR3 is TGTGCCAGCAGTTACCAGCGGCAATGGTGGTTT.